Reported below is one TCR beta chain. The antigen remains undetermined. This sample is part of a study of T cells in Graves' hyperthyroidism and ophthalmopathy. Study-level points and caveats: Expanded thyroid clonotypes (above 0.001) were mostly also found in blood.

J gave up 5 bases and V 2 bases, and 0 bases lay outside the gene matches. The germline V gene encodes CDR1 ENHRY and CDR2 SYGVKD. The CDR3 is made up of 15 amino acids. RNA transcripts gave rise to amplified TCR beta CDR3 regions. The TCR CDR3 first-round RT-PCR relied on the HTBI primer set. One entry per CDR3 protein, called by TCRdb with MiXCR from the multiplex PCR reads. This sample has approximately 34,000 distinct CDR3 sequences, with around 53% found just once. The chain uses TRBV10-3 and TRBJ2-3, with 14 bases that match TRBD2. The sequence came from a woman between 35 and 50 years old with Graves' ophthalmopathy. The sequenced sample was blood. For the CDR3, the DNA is TGTGCCATCAGTGAGGGGACTAGCGGGGGAGATACGCAGTATTTT. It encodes CAISEGTSGGDTQYF.